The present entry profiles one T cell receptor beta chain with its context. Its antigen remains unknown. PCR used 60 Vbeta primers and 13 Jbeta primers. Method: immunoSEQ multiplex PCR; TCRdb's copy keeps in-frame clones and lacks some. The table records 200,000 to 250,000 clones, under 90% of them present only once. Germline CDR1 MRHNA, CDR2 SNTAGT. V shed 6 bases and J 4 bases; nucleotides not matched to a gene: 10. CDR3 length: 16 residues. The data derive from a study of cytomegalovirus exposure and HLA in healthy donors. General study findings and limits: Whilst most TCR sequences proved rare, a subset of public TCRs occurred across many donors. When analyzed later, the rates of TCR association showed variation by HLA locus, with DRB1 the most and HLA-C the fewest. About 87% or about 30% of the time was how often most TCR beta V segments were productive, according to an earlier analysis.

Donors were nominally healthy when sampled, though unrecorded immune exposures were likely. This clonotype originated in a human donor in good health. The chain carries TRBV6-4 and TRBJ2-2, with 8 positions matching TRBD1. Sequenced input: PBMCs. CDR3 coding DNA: TGTGCCAGCAGCCCGAACGACAGGGGTAGCACCGGGGAGCTGTTTTTT. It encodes CASSPNDRGSTGELFF.